This T cell receptor (beta chain) was obtained from a study of cytomegalovirus exposure and HLA in healthy donors. The table lists this clone with a count of one. The CDR3 extends over 17 amino acids. CDR1 MGHRA and CDR2 YSYEKL come from the germline V gene. Trimming took 0 bases from V and 6 from J, leaving 17 bases between them. Sequencing used immunoSEQ multiplex PCR; TCRdb keeps in-frame clones, though not all of them. The sample lists over 120,000 clones, roughly nine tenths occurring once. The receptor comes from a woman under 30 in good health and CMV-seropositive. The genes are TRBV4-1 and TRBJ1-4; D is perhaps TRBD1 (6 bases). The sequencing sample was made of PBMCs. The CDR3 nucleotides read TGCGCCAGCAGCCAAGAGGGTTCGGCGAGGGGGTATGAAAAACTGTTTTTT. This sequence encodes CASSQEGSARGYEKLFF.